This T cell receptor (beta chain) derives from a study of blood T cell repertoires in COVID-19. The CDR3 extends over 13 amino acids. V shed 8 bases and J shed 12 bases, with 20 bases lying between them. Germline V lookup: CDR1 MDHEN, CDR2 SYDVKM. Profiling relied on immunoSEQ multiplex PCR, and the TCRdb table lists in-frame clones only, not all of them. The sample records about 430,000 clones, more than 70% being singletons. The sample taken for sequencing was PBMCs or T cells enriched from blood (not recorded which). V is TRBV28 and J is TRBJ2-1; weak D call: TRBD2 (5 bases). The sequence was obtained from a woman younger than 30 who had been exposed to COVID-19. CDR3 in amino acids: CASFNEGTLRQFF. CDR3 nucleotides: TGTGCCAGCTTCAATGAGGGAACCCTGAGGCAGTTCTTC.